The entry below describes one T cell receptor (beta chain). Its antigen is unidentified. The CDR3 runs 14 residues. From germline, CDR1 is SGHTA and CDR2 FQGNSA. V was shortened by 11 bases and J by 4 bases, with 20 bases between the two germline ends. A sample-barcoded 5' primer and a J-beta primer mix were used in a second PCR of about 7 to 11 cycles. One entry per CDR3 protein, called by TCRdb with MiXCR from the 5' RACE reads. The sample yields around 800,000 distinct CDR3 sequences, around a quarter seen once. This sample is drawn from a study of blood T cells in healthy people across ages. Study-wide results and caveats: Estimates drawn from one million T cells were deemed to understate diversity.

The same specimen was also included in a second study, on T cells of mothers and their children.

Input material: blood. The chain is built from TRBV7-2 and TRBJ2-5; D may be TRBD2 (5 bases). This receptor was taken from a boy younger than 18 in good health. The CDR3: CASSPSYRGETQYF. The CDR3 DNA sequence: TGTGCCTCCTCCCCCTCCTACCGGGGAGAGACCCAGTACTTC.